Each of the 30 T cell receptor beta chains below was sequenced from the same sample in a study of TIL therapy for anti-PD-1-resistant metastatic lung cancer. This was the immunoSEQ v3 assay. TCRdb's copy holds only in-frame clones and misses some; the assay was immunoSEQ multiplex PCR. The sample comprises over 10,000 clones, 66% of which are singletons, and roughly 8.6% rests with the top ten. This sample's time point: pre-treatment sample, taken before nivolumab and TIL therapy. Tumor tissue came from excised metastases, mostly pleural nodules or supraclavicular lymph nodes. This specimen consisted of tumor tissue, obtained at baseline. These TCRs come from a woman aged 30 to 85 with non-small cell lung cancer.

The V and J genes are TRBV7-2 and TRBJ2-3, with 12 positions matching TRBD2. V was pared by 4 bases and J by 4 bases, with 3 bases of the junction left unmatched. Germline-derived CDR1 and CDR2 are SGHTA and FQGNSA. The CDR3 has 15 residues. For the CDR3, the DNA is TGTGCCAGCAGCTCGACTAGCGGGAGATCAGATACGCAGTATTTT. This translates into CASSSTSGRSDTQYF. The variable domain in full, with the rest retrieved from reference TRBV7-2 and TRBJ2-3, is GAGVSQSPSNKVTEKGKDVELRCDPISGHTALYWYRQSLGQGLEFLIYFQGNSAPDKSGLPSDRFSAERTGGSVSTLTIQRTQQEDSAVYLCASSSTSGRSDTQYFGPGTRLTVL.

This clone is deemed medium-sized (0.01 to 0.1%). This rearrangement joins TRBV5-1 to TRBJ1-4, with TRBD1 identical over 11 bases. From germline, CDR1 is SGHRS and CDR2 YFSETQ. This CDR3 is 14 amino acids long. Losses at the gene ends were 4 bases for V and 7 bases for J; bases not matched to a gene: 3. DNA of the CDR3: TGCGCCAGCAGCCCGGGACAGGGGGTTGAAAAACTGTTTTTT. The encoded protein is CASSPGQGVEKLFF.

This clone was found a few times. The rearrangement joins TRBV6-1 to TRBJ1-6, with TRBD1 matching over 9 bases. The germline CDR1 and CDR2 sequences are MNHNS and SASEGT. The CDR3 spans 15 residues. J was trimmed by 9 bases and V by 6 bases; bases with no gene match: 9. Here the CDR3 DNA reads TGTGCCAGCAGCCTACAAGGGACAGGGTCTTCACCCCTCCACTTT. Encoded protein: CASSLQGTGSSPLHF.

This clone has more than one count but fewer than ten. The V and J genes are TRBV2 and TRBJ1-1; D gene unclear. The germline V gene encodes CDR1 SNHLY and CDR2 FYNNEI. This CDR3 spans 14 amino acids. Trimming pared 5 bases from V and 4 bases from J, leaving 14 bases between. CDR3 sequence: CASSSTSPGTEAFF. The CDR3 coding sequence is TGTGCCAGCAGTTCGACAAGCCCGGGCACTGAAGCTTTCTTT.

The chain couples TRBV2 to TRBJ2-4; TRBD2 agrees at 14 bases. Germline CDR1 reads SNHLY; CDR2 reads FYNNEI. There are 21 residues in the CDR3. The junction had 18 bases not matched to a gene; V was cut back by 8 bases and J by 0 bases. CDR3 nucleotide sequence: TGTGCCAGCTGCCTAGGCCGTGGGAGACTAGCGGGAGGGCCAGCCAAAAACATTCAGTACTTC. This codes for CASCLGRGRLAGGPAKNIQYF.

The CDR3 loop reads CASSGAIAGEQYF. The CDR3 nucleotides are TGCGCCAGCAGTGGGGCCATAGCGGGCGAGCAGTACTTC. The chain employs TRBV10-1 and TRBJ2-7, with 7 bases lining up with TRBD2. The CDR3 loop spans 13 amino acids. Germline CDR1 is WNHNN and CDR2 is SYGVQD (reference sequence). V trimming: 4 bases; J trimming: 6 bases; junction bases outside the gene matches: 6.

This clone occurred a few times. CDR3 region: CASSPWTGSNGYTF. Written as DNA, the CDR3 is TGTGCCAGCAGCCCCTGGACAGGGTCCAATGGCTACACCTTC. The rearrangement links TRBV7-2 to TRBJ1-2; 8 nucleotides match TRBD1. The germline gives CDR1 SGHTA, CDR2 FQGNSA. The V segment lost 5 bases and the J segment 6 bases; nucleotides outside the gene matches: 8. This CDR3 has 14 residues. Full variable domain (outside the CDR3, taken from reference TRBV7-2 and TRBJ1-2): GAGVSQSPSNKVTEKGKDVELRCDPISGHTALYWYRQSLGQGLEFLIYFQGNSAPDKSGLPSDRFSAERTGGSVSTLTIQRTQQEDSAVYLCASSPWTGSNGYTFGSGTRLTVV.

This sequence joins TRBV5-1 and TRBJ1-1; D is uncertain. CDR3 length: 14 residues. Deletions cut 1 base from V and 1 base from J, with 8 bases between. Germline assignment: CDR1 SGHRS and CDR2 YFSETQ. This CDR3 reads CASSLMRTNTEAFF. The CDR3 coding sequence is TGCGCCAGCAGCTTGATGCGAACGAACACTGAAGCTTTCTTT. The full variable domain, in which reference TRBV5-1 and TRBJ1-1 provide the parts outside the CDR3, is KAGVTQTPRYLIKTRGQQVTLSCSPISGHRSVSWYQQTPGQGLQFLFEYFSETQRNKGNFPGRFSGRQFSNSRSEMNVSTLELGDSALYLCASSLMRTNTEAFFGQGTRLTVV.

J is TRBJ1-6 and V is TRBV6-5; D might be TRBD1 (5 bases). CDR3 length: 16 residues. Germline V gives CDR1 MNHEY, CDR2 SVGAGI. V lost 2 bases and J 0 bases, leaving 8 bases between the germline ends. The CDR3 reads CASSYEQGSYNSPLHF. CDR3 DNA: TGTGCCAGCAGTTACGAGCAGGGCTCCTATAATTCACCCCTCCACTTT.

This rearrangement joins TRBV4-2 to TRBJ2-1; 8 bases fit TRBD2. Trimming at V came to 0 bases and at J to 0 bases, leaving 7 bases not matched to a gene. Germline V gene data show CDR1 as LGHNA and CDR2 as YNFKEQ. The CDR3 is made up of 18 amino acids. For the CDR3, the DNA is TGTGCCAGCAGCCAAGACCCTCCCGGGACTAGCTCCTACAATGAGCAGTTCTTC. This sequence encodes CASSQDPPGTSSYNEQFF.

By its share, this clone is medium-sized. The genes are TRBV20-1 and TRBJ2-3; TRBD2 matches at 9 bases. The CDR3 length is 11 residues. Germline V CDR1 and CDR2: DFQATT, SNEGSKA (reference sequence). J gave up 11 bases and V 6 bases, and 6 bases lay outside the gene matches. This CDR3 is CSARETSGQYF. CDR3 sequence (DNA): TGCAGTGCAAGGGAGACTAGCGGGCAGTATTTT.

This clone was counted a few times. In DNA, the CDR3 is TGCGCCAGCAGCTACGCGACAGGGCACAACACTGAAGCTTTCTTT. The encoded protein is CASSYATGHNTEAFF. The chain has TRBV5-1 and TRBJ1-1; 7 bases align to TRBD1. Unmatched junction bases numbered 7, after V lost 3 bases and J lost 2 bases. CDR1 is SGHRS, CDR2 YFSETQ, per germline. The CDR3 runs to 15 residues.

This chain joins TRBV5-4 and TRBJ2-1; 7 positions agree with TRBD2. CDR1 is SGHNT, CDR2 YYREEE, per germline (reference sequence). This CDR3 region has 14 residues. V trimming: 2 bases; J trimming: 12 bases; junction bases outside the gene matches: 11. CDR3 coding DNA: TGTGCCAGCAGCTTTGAGGAAGGACTAGTTGCGCAGTTCTTC. Translation: CASSFEEGLVAQFF.

This sequence joins TRBV5-5 and TRBJ1-2, with TRBD1 as a possible D gene (5 bases). CDR3 length: 15 residues. V lost 0 bases and J lost 0, with 9 bases in between. Germline lookup yields CDR1 SGHKS and CDR2 YYEKEE (reference sequence). CDR3 residues: CASSLAGRSNYGYTF. The CDR3 nucleotides read TGTGCCAGCAGCTTGGCGGGACGGTCTAACTATGGCTACACCTTC.

The chain uses TRBV19 and TRBJ1-1; D gene ambiguous. This CDR3 has 13 residues. The ends were cut back, 1 base at V and 2 bases at J, with 5 bases in the middle. CDR1 and CDR2 from the germline V gene are LNHDA and SQIVND (reference sequence). CDR3 coding DNA: TGTGCCAGTAGTATAGTATCAAACACTGAAGCTTTCTTT. Translated, it gives CASSIVSNTEAFF. Full variable domain (missing parts from reference TRBV19 and TRBJ1-1): DGGITQSPKYLFRKEGQNVTLSCEQNLNHDAMYWYRQDPGQGLRLIYYSQIVNDFQKGDIAEGYSVSREKKESFPLTVTSAQKNPTAFYLCASSIVSNTEAFFGQGTRLTVV.

The rearrangement links TRBV10-3 to TRBJ2-6; 9 nucleotides line up with TRBD1. Per germline, CDR1 ENHRY and CDR2 SYGVKD. This CDR3 contains 17 residues. V lost 2 bases to trimming and J lost 4 bases; unmatched junction nucleotides: 6. The CDR3 nucleotides are TGTGCCATCAGTGAGCTCGGGACAGGGTTAGGGGCCAACGTCCTGACTTTC. This sequence encodes CAISELGTGLGANVLTF.

The rearrangement uses TRBV10-3 and TRBJ2-1; 10 bases line up with TRBD2. Germline CDR1 ENHRY, CDR2 SYGVKD. This CDR3 contains 15 residues. Trimming at V came to 7 bases and at J to 6 bases, leaving 9 bases not matched to a gene. CDR3 in amino acids: CAITPAGGDLNEQFF. The CDR3 coding sequence is TGTGCCATCACTCCAGCGGGAGGGGACCTCAATGAGCAGTTCTTC.

This chain connects TRBV28 to TRBJ2-1; 7 bases line up with TRBD1. The CDR3 runs to 15 residues. Germline V gene sequence: CDR1 MDHEN, CDR2 SYDVKM. Trimming cost V 6 bases and J 0 bases; bases outside gene matches: 5. The CDR3 nucleotides read TGTGCCAGCAGCTCCAACAGGGGCTCCTACAATGAGCAGTTCTTC. Translated, it gives CASSSNRGSYNEQFF.

The genes are TRBV7-8 and TRBJ1-5; D perhaps matches TRBD1 (5 bases). The germline gives CDR1 SGHVS, CDR2 FQNEAQ. V was trimmed by 3 bases and J by 6 bases, leaving 12 bases between them. CDR3 length equals 14 residues. The CDR3 DNA is TGTGCCAGCAGCTTCGGGGGGATGTTTCAGCCCCAGCATTTT. Translation: CASSFGGMFQPQHF.

V usage is TRBV21-1 and J usage is TRBJ2-1; the table's TRBD1 call for D was not verified on the DNA. TRBV21-1 is annotated as a pseudogene. The CDR3 covers 15 residues. This CDR3 reads CASSKEGRGRDEQFF. CDR3 coding DNA: TGTGCCAGCAGCAAAGAAGGAAGGGGTCGGGATGAGCAGTTCTTC.

The genes are TRBV7-2 and TRBJ1-2; TRBD1 matches at 10 bases. V lost 1 base, J lost 8 bases, and 7 bases stayed unmatched. Germline V CDR1 and CDR2: SGHTA, FQGNSA. This CDR3 is built from 15 residues. Written as DNA, the CDR3 is TGTGCCAGCAGCTTAGGTGGACAGGGGGGTCGGGGCTACACCTTC. It codes for CASSLGGQGGRGYTF.

In this sample, this clone turned up a few times. This chain links TRBV30 with TRBJ1-1; D unresolved. This CDR3 region has 13 residues. V lost 5 bases to trimming and J lost 0 bases, with 10 bases between them. Germline-derived CDR1 and CDR2 are GTSNPN and SVGIG (reference sequence). Here the CDR3 reads CAWRRSMNTEAFF. Here the CDR3 DNA reads TGTGCCTGGCGACGGAGTATGAACACTGAAGCTTTCTTT. The entire variable domain, with the rest obtained from reference TRBV30 and TRBJ1-1, is as follows: SQTIHQWPATLVQPVGSPLSLECTVEGTSNPNLYWYRQAAGRGLQLLFYSVGIGQISSEVPQNLSASRPQDRQFILSSKKLLLSDSGFYLCAWRRSMNTEAFFGQGTRLTVV.

V gene TRBV10-3 combines with J gene TRBJ2-7; 11 positions match TRBD1. The germline gives CDR1 ENHRY, CDR2 SYGVKD. This CDR3 has 15 amino acids. V was pared by 2 bases and J by 1 base, with 1 base of the junction left unmatched. CDR3: CAISEGTGGSYEQYF. CDR3 DNA: TGTGCCATCAGTGAGGGGACAGGGGGATCCTACGAGCAGTACTTC.

This chain joins TRBV6-1 and TRBJ1-1; 9 nucleotides align to TRBD1. Germline-derived CDR1 and CDR2 are MNHNS and SASEGT. Trimming cost V 7 bases and J 1 base; bases outside gene matches: 4. CDR3 length equals 14 residues. The CDR3 loop is CASMRDRANTEAFF. CDR3 nucleotide sequence: TGTGCCAGCATGAGGGACAGGGCGAACACTGAAGCTTTCTTT.

The rearrangement uses TRBV5-5 and TRBJ2-7; 8 positions match TRBD2. The CDR3 has 16 residues. Looked up from germline, CDR1 is SGHKS and CDR2 is YYEKEE (reference sequence). J lost 1 base, V lost 2 bases, and 8 bases had no gene match. The CDR3 loop reads CASSLASGLVSYEQYF. CDR3 nucleotides: TGTGCCAGCAGCTTAGCATCGGGACTAGTGTCCTACGAGCAGTACTTC.

V gene TRBV7-9 combines with J gene TRBJ1-1; no clear D gene. The length of the CDR3 is 17 residues. Germline V CDR1 and CDR2: SEHNR, FQNEAQ (reference sequence). The V end lost 5 bases, the J end lost 1 base, and 20 bases lay between the germline ends. CDR3 sequence (DNA): TGTGCCAGCAGCCCCGGGCGACGCGAAAAGAGGAACACTGAAGCTTTCTTT. Protein: CASSPGRREKRNTEAFF.

This chain uses TRBV10-2 with TRBJ2-1; 10 bases match TRBD2. The CDR3 totals 15 residues. The V gene end was trimmed by 6 bases and the J gene end by 4 bases; junction bases not matched to a gene: 6. Germline lookup yields CDR1 WSHSY and CDR2 SAAADI. In nucleotides, the CDR3 is TGCGCCAGCAGGGATCGAGCGGGGGGGTACAATGAGCAGTTCTTC. Its translation is CASRDRAGGYNEQFF.

V gene TRBV11-2 combines with J gene TRBJ2-7; 12 positions agree with TRBD1. Germline loops: CDR1 SGHAT, CDR2 FQNNGV. Unmatched junction bases numbered 18, after V lost 4 bases and J lost 5 bases. This CDR3 has 19 amino acids. Here the CDR3 reads CASSSPRAAPGQGANEQYF. CDR3 nucleotides: TGTGCCAGCAGCTCCCCCCGGGCCGCACCGGGACAGGGGGCCAACGAGCAGTACTTC.

The sample holds a few counts of this clone. The chain couples TRBV30 to TRBJ1-1; possibly TRBD1 for D (5 bases). The V end was cut by 1 base, the J end by 3 bases, with 12 bases between. Germline assignment: CDR1 GTSNPN and CDR2 SVGIG (reference sequence). The CDR3 has 14 amino acids. The CDR3 DNA reads as TGTGCCTGGAGTGGGGGGGGAGTGTACACTGAAGCTTTCTTT. It is translated as CAWSGGGVYTEAFF.

This rearrangement joins TRBV7-8 to TRBJ2-4; perhaps TRBD2 as D (6 bases). CDR3 length: 15 residues. Trimming stripped 1 base from V and 9 bases from J, with 16 bases between. Per germline, CDR1 SGHVS and CDR2 FQNEAQ. The CDR3 DNA is TGTGCCAGCAGCTTAGGGGTGGGGGACTTGGGCATTCAGTACTTC. As protein: CASSLGVGDLGIQYF.